The clone carrying this T cell receptor beta chain was recorded a few times. No antigen is known for it. These data come from a study of shared clonotypes between healthy human individuals. Points from the study as a whole: The small donor group covered limited genetic and exposure diversity. Expectations were that clonotype sharing among donors would be affected by sequencing depth.

Naive CD8 cells comprised CD45RO-negative, CCR7-positively selected cells, excluding terminally differentiated effector memory CD45RA+ cells. Deep-level assay runs were performed. Over several immunoSEQ plates, each subset's genomic DNA was distributed in even portions. This table comes from immunoSEQ multiplex PCR, and its TCRdb copy is limited to in-frame clones, with some not included. Here the sample spans 2 million to 2.5 million clones, 85% to 95% being singletons. The V segment lost 5 bases and the J segment 4 bases; nucleotides outside the gene matches: 5. Germline CDR1 reads SEHNR; CDR2 reads FQNEAQ (reference sequence). This CDR3 spans 14 amino acids.

The V and J genes are TRBV7-9 and TRBJ1-1; 9 bases map to TRBD1. The sequenced material came from naive CD8+ T cells from PBMCs. This TCR came from a man in his late teens or twenties in good health. Some clones in this sample may be carry-over from other donors' samples. The CDR3 coding sequence is TGTGCCAGCAGCGAGACAGGGGGTACCACTGAAGCTTTCTTT. Translated, it gives CASSETGGTTEAFF.